The following is a TCR beta chain sequence with its context. This sample stems from a study of blood T cell repertoires in COVID-19. Study information: Collection of acute and convalescent COVID-19 samples took place in the United States, Italy and Spain.

The V and J ends lost 6 bases and 6 bases, in that order; junction bases with no gene match: 6. The CDR3 is 14 residues long. CDR1 and CDR2 (germline): MNHEY, SMNVEV (reference sequence). Clones were read by immunoSEQ multiplex PCR, and TCRdb kept only the in-frame ones, dropping some. This repertoire shows approximately 50,000 clones, 65% to 90% found once; its top ten account for roughly 10%. Sequencing was done on a sample of peripheral blood. The source is a human donor in a cohort sampled during active COVID-19. The V and J genes are TRBV27 and TRBJ2-2, with 8 bases aligning to TRBD2. CDR3 sequence reads: CASRLAGSAGELFF. CDR3 nucleotide sequence: TGTGCCAGCAGGTTAGCGGGAAGCGCCGGGGAGCTGTTTTTT.